This TCR beta chain was observed in a study of metastatic and nonmetastatic thyroid tumors. Study-wide context: Both malignant and benign thyroid patients supplied peripheral blood and tumor or nodule tissue samples, across which the repertoires of these patients were then compared.

This clone is medium-sized in the sample. Its antigen remains unknown. In the source study's methods: CDR3 differences across clinicopathological groups were used to build a distant-metastasis classifier for papillary thyroid cancer. MiXCR re-clonotyped the PCR reads for TCRdb. For this entry, the V and J calls and clone size follow TCRdb and not the study's own pipeline. The sample holds about 35,000 clones, over 25% seen once. Study-level findings and limits: Malignant thyroid tumors reportedly had TCR beta diversity that was significantly higher than in benign nodules, in blood and tumor.

All patients were untreated before thyroid surgery. CDR3 length: 14 amino acids. V lost 1 base and J 10 bases, leaving 11 bases between the germline ends. Germline CDR1 and CDR2: SGHNT and YENEEA. This TCR derives from a female donor with papillary thyroid cancer or a benign thyroid nodule (not recorded which). Some clones in this sample may be carry-over from other donors' samples. The sequenced sample was blood. The genes are TRBV11-3 and TRBJ1-6; D gene uncertain. Here the CDR3 DNA reads TGTGCCAGCAGCTTAGGGGCAACAACCTCACCCCTCCACTTT. Its protein is CASSLGATTSPLHF.